Here is one T cell receptor beta chain with its context. This CDR3 region has 13 residues. The V gene's germline CDR1 is SGHNT and CDR2 YYREEE (reference sequence). Between the trimmed V and J ends, which lost 0 bases and 8 bases, there was a span of 8 bases. This sample is part of a study of radiotherapy plus CTLA-4 blockade in lung cancer. The assay was immunoSEQ multiplex PCR, and TCRdb's table has in-frame clones only and misses some. The sample includes roughly 45,000 clones, around 63% of them seen just once. This sequence originates from a human donor with non-small cell lung cancer who had a partial response to radiotherapy plus ipilimumab. The sample in question was peripheral blood, obtained from a patient treated with radiotherapy plus ipilimumab. J is TRBJ2-2 and V is TRBV5-4; tentatively, D is TRBD2 (5 bases). CDR3 in DNA: TGTGCCAGCAGCTTGGTAGGAGGAGGGGAGCTGTTTTTT. Its translation: CASSLVGGGELFF.